Listed below are T cell receptor beta chains from one sample, sequenced in a study of shared clonotypes between healthy human individuals. TCRdb's table, derived via immunoSEQ multiplex PCR, lists solely in-frame clones and lacks some. The sample gives about 2.1 million clones, about 93% of which show up once; over 1.5% is in the top ten. The sequenced material came from naive CD8+ T cells from PBMCs. Receptor source: a young man in good health. Some clones in this sample may be carry-over from other donors' samples. Both conserved end residues are trimmed from each CDR3. Fields, in order: V gene, J gene, CDR3 protein.

TRBV27	TRBJ1-2	ASSSSSQLYLRYGYT
TRBV7-9	TRBJ2-5	ASSFEGQFGETQY
TRBV7-9	TRBJ2-1	ASSLGRAGGLRYNEQF
TRBV27	TRBJ2-7	ASGLPGSSYEQY
TRBV4-3	TRBJ2-7	ASSPDRGKAYEQY
TRBV7-6	TRBJ2-7	ASSLEGAAIYEQY
TRBV28	TRBJ1-2	ASHPGVGGYT
TRBV27	TRBJ1-2	ASSVGSTGPANYGYT
TRBV7-6	TRBJ2-7	ASSFYPGANSYEQY
TRBV4-3	TRBJ2-1	ASSHWLAGGSSYNEQF
TRBV28	TRBJ2-7	ASRGQGLSYEQY
TRBV27	TRBJ2-7	ASSERQFSYEQY
TRBV7-8	TRBJ2-3	ASSNLAGTDTQY
TRBV27	TRBJ1-1	ASSLGDNTEAF
TRBV7-8	TRBJ2-3	ASSSQAADTQY
TRBV18	TRBJ2-7	ASSDDRGVSYEQY
TRBV7-2	TRBJ2-1	ASSPGRGWIYEQF
TRBV11-3	TRBJ2-7	ASSLGGQGYEQY
TRBV4-1	TRBJ2-7	ASSQDKRQGVYEQY
TRBV19	TRBJ2-2	ASRQSGGGTGELF
TRBV19	TRBJ1-1	ASSMTANTEAF
TRBV5-6	TRBJ2-3	ASSSDLDREGDTQY
TRBV2	TRBJ1-2	ASIGGLMYGYT
TRBV27	TRBJ1-1	ASSFHTEAF